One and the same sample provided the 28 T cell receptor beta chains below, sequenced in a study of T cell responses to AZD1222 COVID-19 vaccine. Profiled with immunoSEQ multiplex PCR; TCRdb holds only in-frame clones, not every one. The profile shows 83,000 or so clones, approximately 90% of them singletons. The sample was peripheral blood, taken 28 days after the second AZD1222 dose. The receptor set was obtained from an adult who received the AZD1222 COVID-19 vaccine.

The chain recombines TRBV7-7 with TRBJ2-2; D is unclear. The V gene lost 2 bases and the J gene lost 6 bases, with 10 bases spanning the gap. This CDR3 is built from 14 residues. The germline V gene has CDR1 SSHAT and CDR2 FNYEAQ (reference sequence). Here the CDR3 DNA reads TGTGCCAGCAGCTTATCAGGTCCGGCCGGGGAGCTGTTTTTT. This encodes CASSLSGPAGELFF. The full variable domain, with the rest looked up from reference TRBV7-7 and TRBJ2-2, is GAGVSQSPRYKVTKRGQDVTLRCDPISSHATLYWYQQALGQGPEFLTYFNYEAQPDKSGLPSDRFSAERPEGSISTLTIQRTEQRDSAMYRCASSLSGPAGELFFGEGSRLTVL.

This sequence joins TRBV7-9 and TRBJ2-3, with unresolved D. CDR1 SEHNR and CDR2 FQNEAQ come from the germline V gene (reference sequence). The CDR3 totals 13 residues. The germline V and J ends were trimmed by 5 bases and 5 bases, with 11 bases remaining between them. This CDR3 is CASSPTPGDTQYF. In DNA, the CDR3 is TGTGCCAGCAGCCCGACCCCGGGAGATACGCAGTATTTT.

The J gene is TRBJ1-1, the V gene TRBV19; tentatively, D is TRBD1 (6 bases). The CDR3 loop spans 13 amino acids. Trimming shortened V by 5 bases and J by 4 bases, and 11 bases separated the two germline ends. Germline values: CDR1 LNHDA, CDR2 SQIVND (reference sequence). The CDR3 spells CASSHRALTEAFF. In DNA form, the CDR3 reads TGTGCCAGTAGTCACAGGGCGCTCACTGAAGCTTTCTTT.

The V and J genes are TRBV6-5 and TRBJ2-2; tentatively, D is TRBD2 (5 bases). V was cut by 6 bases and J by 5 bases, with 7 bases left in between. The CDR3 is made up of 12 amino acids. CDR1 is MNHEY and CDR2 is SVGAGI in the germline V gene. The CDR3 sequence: CASSGGTGELFF. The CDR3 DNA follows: TGTGCCAGCAGCGGAGGTACCGGGGAGCTGTTTTTT.

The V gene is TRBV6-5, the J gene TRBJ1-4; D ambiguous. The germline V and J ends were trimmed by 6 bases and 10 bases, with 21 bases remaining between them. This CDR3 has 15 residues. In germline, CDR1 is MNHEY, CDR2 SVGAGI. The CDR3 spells CASSPLTDILGKLFF. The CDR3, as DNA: TGTGCCAGCAGCCCCCTAACAGATATACTTGGAAAACTGTTTTTT.

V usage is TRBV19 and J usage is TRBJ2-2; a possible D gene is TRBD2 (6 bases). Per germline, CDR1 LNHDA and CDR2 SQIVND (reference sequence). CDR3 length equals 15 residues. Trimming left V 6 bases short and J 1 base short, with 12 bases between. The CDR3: CASSAGPMNTGELFF. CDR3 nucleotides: TGTGCCAGTAGCGCGGGACCCATGAACACCGGGGAGCTGTTTTTT.

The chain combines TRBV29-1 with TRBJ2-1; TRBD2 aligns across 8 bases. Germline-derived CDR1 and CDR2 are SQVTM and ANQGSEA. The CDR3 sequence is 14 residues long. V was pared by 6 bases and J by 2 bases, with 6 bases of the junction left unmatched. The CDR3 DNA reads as TGCAGCGTCCCTGTAGCGGGGACCTACAATGAGCAGTTCTTC. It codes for CSVPVAGTYNEQFF.

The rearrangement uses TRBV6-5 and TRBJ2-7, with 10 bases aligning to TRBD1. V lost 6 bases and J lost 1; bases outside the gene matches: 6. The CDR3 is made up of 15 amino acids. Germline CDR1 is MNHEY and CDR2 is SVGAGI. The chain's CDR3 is CASRPRDRGSYEQYF. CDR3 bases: TGTGCCAGCAGGCCGCGGGACAGGGGATCCTACGAGCAGTACTTC.

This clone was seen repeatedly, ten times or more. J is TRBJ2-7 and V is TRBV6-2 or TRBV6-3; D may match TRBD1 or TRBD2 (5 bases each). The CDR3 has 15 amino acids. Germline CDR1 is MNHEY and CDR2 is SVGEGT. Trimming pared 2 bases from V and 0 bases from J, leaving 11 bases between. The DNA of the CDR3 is TGTGCCAGCAGTTACGGGCCGGGGCTCTCCTACGAGCAGTACTTC. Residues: CASSYGPGLSYEQYF.

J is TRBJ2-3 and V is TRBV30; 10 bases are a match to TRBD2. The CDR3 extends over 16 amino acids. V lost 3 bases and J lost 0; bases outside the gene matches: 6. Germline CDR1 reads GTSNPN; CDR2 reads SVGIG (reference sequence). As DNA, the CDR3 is TGTGCCTGGAGCCCAGGACTAGCGGTGAGCACAGATACGCAGTATTTT. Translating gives CAWSPGLAVSTDTQYF.

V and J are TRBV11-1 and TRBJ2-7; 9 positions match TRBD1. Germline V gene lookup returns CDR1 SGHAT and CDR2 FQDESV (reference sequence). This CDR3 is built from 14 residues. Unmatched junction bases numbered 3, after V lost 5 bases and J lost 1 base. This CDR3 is CASSTGTGSYEQYF. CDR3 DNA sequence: TGTGCCAGCAGCACCGGGACAGGGTCCTACGAGCAGTACTTC.

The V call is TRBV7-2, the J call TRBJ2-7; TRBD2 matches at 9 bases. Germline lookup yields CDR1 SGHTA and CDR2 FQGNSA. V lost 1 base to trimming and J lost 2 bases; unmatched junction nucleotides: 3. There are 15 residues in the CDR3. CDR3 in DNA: TGTGCCAGCAGCTTAGAACTAGCGGGCCCCTACGAGCAGTACTTC. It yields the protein CASSLELAGPYEQYF.

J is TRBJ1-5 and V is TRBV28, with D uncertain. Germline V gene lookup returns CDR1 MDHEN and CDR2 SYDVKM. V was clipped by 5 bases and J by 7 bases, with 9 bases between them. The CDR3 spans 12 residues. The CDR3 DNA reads TGTGCCAGCAGTCTGGGTCGACAGCCCCAGCATTTT. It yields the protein CASSLGRQPQHF.

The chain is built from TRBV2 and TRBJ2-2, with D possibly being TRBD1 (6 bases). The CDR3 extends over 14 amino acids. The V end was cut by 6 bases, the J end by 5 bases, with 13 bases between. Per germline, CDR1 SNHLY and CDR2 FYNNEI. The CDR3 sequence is CASSQGGNTGELFF. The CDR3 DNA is TGTGCCAGCAGCCAAGGGGGAAATACCGGGGAGCTGTTTTTT. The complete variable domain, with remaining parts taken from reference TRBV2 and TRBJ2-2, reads EPEVTQTPSHQVTQMGQEVILRCVPISNHLYFYWYRQILGQKVEFLVSFYNNEISEKSEIFDDQFSVERPDGSNFTLKIRSTKLEDSAMYFCASSQGGNTGELFFGEGSRLTVL.

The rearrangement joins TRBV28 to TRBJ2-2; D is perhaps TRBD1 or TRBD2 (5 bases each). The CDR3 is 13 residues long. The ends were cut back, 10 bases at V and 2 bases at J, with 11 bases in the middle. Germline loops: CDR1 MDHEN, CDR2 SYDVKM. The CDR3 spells CATPGTNTGELFF. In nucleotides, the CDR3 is TGTGCCACCCCGGGGACCAACACCGGGGAGCTGTTTTTT.

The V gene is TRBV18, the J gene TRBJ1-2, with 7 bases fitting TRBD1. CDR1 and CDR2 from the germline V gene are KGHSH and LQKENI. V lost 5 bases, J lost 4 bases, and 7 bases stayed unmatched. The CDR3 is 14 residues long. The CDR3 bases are TGTGCCAGCTCAGGAGACAGGGTTGGCTATGGCTACACCTTC. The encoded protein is CASSGDRVGYGYTF.

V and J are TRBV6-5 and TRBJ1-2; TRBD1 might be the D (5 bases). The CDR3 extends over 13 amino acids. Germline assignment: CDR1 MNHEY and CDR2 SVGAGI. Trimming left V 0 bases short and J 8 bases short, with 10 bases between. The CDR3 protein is CASSYSVGGGYTF. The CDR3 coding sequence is TGTGCCAGCAGTTACTCGGTGGGGGGAGGCTACACCTTC.

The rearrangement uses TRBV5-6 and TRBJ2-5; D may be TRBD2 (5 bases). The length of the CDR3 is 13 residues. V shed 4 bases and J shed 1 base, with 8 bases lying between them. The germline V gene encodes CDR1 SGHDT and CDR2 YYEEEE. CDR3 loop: CASSLRGQETQYF. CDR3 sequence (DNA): TGTGCCAGCAGCCTCCGGGGCCAAGAGACCCAGTACTTC.

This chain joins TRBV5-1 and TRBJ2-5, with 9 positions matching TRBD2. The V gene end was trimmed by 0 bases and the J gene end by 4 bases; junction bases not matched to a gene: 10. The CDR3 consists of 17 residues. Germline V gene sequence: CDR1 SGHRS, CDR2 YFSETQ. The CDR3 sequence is CASSLGLAGGAGETQYF. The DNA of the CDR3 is TGCGCCAGCAGCTTGGGGCTGGCGGGAGGGGCGGGAGAGACCCAGTACTTC.

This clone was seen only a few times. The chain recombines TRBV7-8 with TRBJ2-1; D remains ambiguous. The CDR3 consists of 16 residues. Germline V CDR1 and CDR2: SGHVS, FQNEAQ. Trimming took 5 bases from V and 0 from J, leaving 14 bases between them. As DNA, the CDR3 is TGTGCCAGCAGCCCCGGGCGGATGAGCTCCTACAATGAGCAGTTCTTC. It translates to CASSPGRMSSYNEQFF. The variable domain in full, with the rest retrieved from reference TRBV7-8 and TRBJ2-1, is GAGVSQSPRYKVAKRGQDVALRCDPISGHVSLFWYQQALGQGPEFLTYFQNEAQLDKSGLPSDRFFAERPEGSVSTLKIQRTQQEDSAVYLCASSPGRMSSYNEQFFGPGTRLTVL.

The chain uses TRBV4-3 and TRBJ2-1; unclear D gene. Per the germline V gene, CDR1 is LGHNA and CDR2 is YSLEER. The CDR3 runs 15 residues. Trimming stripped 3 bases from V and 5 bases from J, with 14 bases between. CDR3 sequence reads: CASSHLHEANNEQFF. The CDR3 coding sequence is TGCGCCAGCAGCCACCTCCACGAGGCGAACAATGAGCAGTTCTTC.

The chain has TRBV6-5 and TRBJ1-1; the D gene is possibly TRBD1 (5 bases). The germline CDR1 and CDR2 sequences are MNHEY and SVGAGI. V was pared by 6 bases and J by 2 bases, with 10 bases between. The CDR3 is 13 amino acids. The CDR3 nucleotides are TGTGCCAGCAGCCATGACAGCAACACTGAAGCTTTCTTT. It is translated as CASSHDSNTEAFF.

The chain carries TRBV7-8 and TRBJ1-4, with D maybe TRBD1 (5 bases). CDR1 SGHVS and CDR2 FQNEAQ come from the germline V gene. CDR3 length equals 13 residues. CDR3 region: CAGGDTGREKLFF. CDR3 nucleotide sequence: TGTGCTGGGGGAGATACCGGCAGAGAAAAACTGTTTTTT.

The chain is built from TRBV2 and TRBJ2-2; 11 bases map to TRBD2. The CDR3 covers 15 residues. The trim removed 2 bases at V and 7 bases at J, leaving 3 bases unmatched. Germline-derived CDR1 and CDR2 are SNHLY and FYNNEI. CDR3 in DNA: TGTGCCAGCAGTGAACTAGCGGGAGGAGGCGGGGAGCTGTTTTTT. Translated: CASSELAGGGGELFF.

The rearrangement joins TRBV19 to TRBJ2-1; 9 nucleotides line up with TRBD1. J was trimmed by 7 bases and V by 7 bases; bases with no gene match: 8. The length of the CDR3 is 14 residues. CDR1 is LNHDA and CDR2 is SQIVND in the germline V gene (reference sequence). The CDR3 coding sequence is TGTGCCAGTAATACAGGGGGCACTGGGAATGAGCAGTTCTTC. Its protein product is CASNTGGTGNEQFF.

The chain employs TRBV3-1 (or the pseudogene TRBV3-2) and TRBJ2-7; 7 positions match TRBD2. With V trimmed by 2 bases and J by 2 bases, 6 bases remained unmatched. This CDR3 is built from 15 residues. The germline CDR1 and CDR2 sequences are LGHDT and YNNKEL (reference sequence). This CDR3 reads CASSQPGGTTYEQYF. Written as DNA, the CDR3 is TGTGCCAGCAGCCAACCTGGGGGGACTACCTACGAGCAGTACTTC.

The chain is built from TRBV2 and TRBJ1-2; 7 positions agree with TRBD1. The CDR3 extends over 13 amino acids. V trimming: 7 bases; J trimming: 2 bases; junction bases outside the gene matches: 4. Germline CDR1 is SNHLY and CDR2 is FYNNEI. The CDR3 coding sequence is TGTGCCAGCAAGGGGGACAGCAACTATGGCTACACCTTC. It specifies CASKGDSNYGYTF.

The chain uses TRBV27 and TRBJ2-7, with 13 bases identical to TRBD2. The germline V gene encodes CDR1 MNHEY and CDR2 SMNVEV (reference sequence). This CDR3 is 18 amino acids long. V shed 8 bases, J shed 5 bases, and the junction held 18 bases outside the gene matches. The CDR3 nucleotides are TGTGCCAGCGACCCAGGGATGAGCACTAGCGGGAGGGCCCACGAGCAGTACTTC. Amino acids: CASDPGMSTSGRAHEQYF.